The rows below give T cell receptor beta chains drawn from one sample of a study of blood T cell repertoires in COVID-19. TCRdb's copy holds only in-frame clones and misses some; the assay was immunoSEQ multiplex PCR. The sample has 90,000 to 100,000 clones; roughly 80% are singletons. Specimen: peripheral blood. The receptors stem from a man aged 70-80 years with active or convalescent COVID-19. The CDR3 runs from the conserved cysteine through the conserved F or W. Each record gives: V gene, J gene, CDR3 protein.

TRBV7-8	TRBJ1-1	CASSFESGTTEAFF
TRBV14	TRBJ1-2	CASSQVRGTGGYTF
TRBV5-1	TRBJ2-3	CASSLTDTQYF
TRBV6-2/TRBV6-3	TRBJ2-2	CASNPDREGSTGELFF
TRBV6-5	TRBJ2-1	CASSVTSGDYNEQFF
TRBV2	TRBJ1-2	CASSELGQGDSGYTF
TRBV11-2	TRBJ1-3	CASSSTGIFSGNTIYF
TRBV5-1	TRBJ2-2	CASSLVVRERTGELFF
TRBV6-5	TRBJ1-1	CASSYGGAFF
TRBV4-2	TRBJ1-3	CASSPSQGSSGNTIYF
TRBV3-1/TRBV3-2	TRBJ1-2	CASSQIKGRGRGGYTF
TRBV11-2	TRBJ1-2	CASSSEGWGYTF
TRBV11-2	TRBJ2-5	CASSLVLAGGPGETQYF
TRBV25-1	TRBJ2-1	CASSELYGGGIDEQFF
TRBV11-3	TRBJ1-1	CASSLGGSGKAFF
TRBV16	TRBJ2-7	CASSPTNYEQYF
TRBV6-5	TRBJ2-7	CASSRAPIYEQYF